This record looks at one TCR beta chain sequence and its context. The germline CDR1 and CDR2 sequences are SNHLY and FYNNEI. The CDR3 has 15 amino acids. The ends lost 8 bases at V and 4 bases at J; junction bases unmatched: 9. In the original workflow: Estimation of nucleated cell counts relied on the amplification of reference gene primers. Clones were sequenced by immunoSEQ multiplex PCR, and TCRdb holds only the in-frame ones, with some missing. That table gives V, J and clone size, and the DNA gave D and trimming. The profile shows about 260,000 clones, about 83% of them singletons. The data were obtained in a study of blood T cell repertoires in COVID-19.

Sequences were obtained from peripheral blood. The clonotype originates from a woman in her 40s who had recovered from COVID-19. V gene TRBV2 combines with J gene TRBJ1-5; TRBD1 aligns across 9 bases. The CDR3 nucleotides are TGTGCCAGCCTCCCCGGGACAGGGATAAATCAGCCCCAGCATTTT. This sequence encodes CASLPGTGINQPQHF.